A single sample gave rise to the 17 T cell receptor beta chains below, sequenced in a study of T cells in Graves' hyperthyroidism and ophthalmopathy (dated by TCRdb to the late 2010s). The protocol used for the library was multiplex PCR. Sequencing was performed on an Illumina HiSeq 2000. The TCR beta CDR3 regions were amplified from RNA transcripts. A first-round RT-PCR of the TCR CDR3 used the HTBI primer set with the Qiagen OneStep RT-PCR kit. TCRdb passed the public sequencing reads through fastp at Q25 and MiXCR, retaining productive beta sequences. Entries are consolidated by CDR3 protein sequence, retaining the most common genes and DNA. For this sample there are about 480,000 distinct CDR3 sequences; roughly 14% appear just once. Of the sample, about 17% is held by the ten largest clones. Sequenced: blood. These receptors originate from a woman between 18 and 30 years old with Graves' hyperthyroidism.

This clonotype occurred a few times. V is TRBV3-1 and J is TRBJ1-1, with 7 bases matching TRBD1. Losses at the gene ends were 4 bases for V and 6 bases for J; bases not matched to a gene: 17. The CDR3 covers 17 residues. Germline V gene lookup returns CDR1 LGHDT and CDR2 YNNKEL (reference sequence). The CDR3 loop is CASSRKPLTRQGPEAFF. CDR3 in DNA: TGTGCCAGCAGCCGGAAGCCCCTAACCCGACAGGGCCCTGAAGCTTTCTTT.

This clonotype was recorded many times. This sequence joins TRBV19 and TRBJ2-7, with a tentative D call TRBD1 (5 bases). There are 15 residues in the CDR3. The V gene lost 3 bases and the J gene lost 2 bases, with 14 bases spanning the gap. Germline assignment: CDR1 LNHDA and CDR2 SQIVND (reference sequence). DNA of the CDR3: TGTGCCAGTAGTATTGGTCAGGGATGGGCCTACGAGCAGTACTTC. Translation: CASSIGQGWAYEQYF.

V is TRBV7-6 and J is TRBJ2-5; 7 nucleotides align to TRBD1. The CDR3 has 13 residues. Per the germline V gene, CDR1 is SGHVS and CDR2 is FNYEAQ. V gave up 4 bases and J gave up 5 bases; unmatched junction bases: 4. CDR3 in amino acids: CASSSTGLETQYF. The DNA of the CDR3 is TGTGCCAGCAGCTCGACAGGGCTGGAGACCCAGTACTTC.

This clonotype was recorded at least ten times. The V gene is TRBV2, the J gene TRBJ1-5; D call uncertain. The V end lost 3 bases, the J end lost 5 bases, and 14 bases lay between the germline ends. CDR1 is SNHLY, CDR2 FYNNEI, per germline. This CDR3 comprises 15 residues. The CDR3, as DNA: TGTGCCAGCAGTGACTCATCGAGACGCGATCAGCCCCAGCATTTT. It codes for CASSDSSRRDQPQHF.

At least ten counts were recorded for this clonotype. V and J are TRBV11-2 and TRBJ1-4; D gene unclear. CDR1 and CDR2 (germline): SGHAT, FQNNGV. The CDR3 has 13 residues. Trimming took 5 bases from V and 11 from J, leaving 15 bases between them. CDR3 loop: CASSPQNGQKLFF. Here the CDR3 DNA reads TGTGCCAGCAGCCCACAGAACGGGCAGAAACTGTTTTTT.

The DNA for the CDR3 is TGTGCCAGCAGTCTTCAACCGCCAGCGGGAAGTTACAATGAGCAGTTCTTC. Its translation: CASSLQPPAGSYNEQFF. The V and J genes are TRBV7-3 and TRBJ2-1; TRBD2 agrees at 7 bases. Germline CDR1 reads SGHTA; CDR2 reads FQGTGA. The CDR3 is 17 amino acids. Trimming took 6 bases from V and 4 from J; bases not matched to a gene: 15.

The table lists this clonotype with many counts. In DNA form, the CDR3 reads TGTGCCAGCAGTTTCGGCAGTAATAGCAATCAGCCCCAGCATTTT. Translating gives CASSFGSNSNQPQHF. The chain has TRBV27 and TRBJ1-5; D is uncertain. V was shortened by 3 bases and J by 0 bases, with 9 bases between the two germline ends. Germline V lookup: CDR1 MNHEY, CDR2 SMNVEV (reference sequence). CDR3 size: 15 residues.

The gene calls are TRBV5-1 and TRBJ2-5; 7 bases match TRBD2. In germline, CDR1 is SGHRS, CDR2 YFSETQ. Trimming took 0 bases from V and 5 from J; bases not matched to a gene: 4. This CDR3 spans 14 amino acids. The CDR3 DNA follows: TGCGCCAGCAGCTTGGCCCTAGCGGATGAGACCCAGTACTTC. Its translation: CASSLALADETQYF.

The chain uses TRBV24-1 and TRBJ2-1, with D possibly TRBD2 on 6 matching bases. Germline CDR1 is KGHDR and CDR2 is SFDVKD. V was trimmed by 4 bases and J by 4 bases, leaving 10 bases between them. The CDR3 has 14 amino acids. CDR3 DNA: TGTGCCACCAGTGAGGCGGGAAGGTACAATGAGCAGTTCTTC. This translates into CATSEAGRYNEQFF.

This clonotype was counted many times. The V call is TRBV29-1, the J call TRBJ1-1; D not resolved. In germline, CDR1 is SQVTM, CDR2 ANQGSEA. The CDR3 is made up of 12 amino acids. Trimming removed 3 bases from V and 4 bases from J, with 9 bases in between. The CDR3 sequence is CSVDIEGTEAFF. The CDR3 DNA sequence: TGCAGCGTTGACATCGAGGGCACTGAAGCTTTCTTT.

There are many counts of this clonotype. The rearrangement links TRBV24-1 to TRBJ2-7; TRBD1 agrees at 7 bases. Germline V CDR1 and CDR2: KGHDR, SFDVKD. CDR3 length equals 15 residues. Unmatched junction bases numbered 11, after V lost 4 bases and J lost 6 bases. The CDR3 loop reads CATSDAVSNRGEQYF. The CDR3 bases are TGTGCCACCAGTGACGCCGTTTCCAACAGGGGCGAGCAGTACTTC.

This clonotype was observed many times. This rearrangement joins TRBV10-3 to TRBJ2-1, with 11 bases matching TRBD2. Per the germline V gene, CDR1 is ENHRY and CDR2 is SYGVKD. V lost 5 bases, J lost 6 bases, and 6 bases stayed unmatched. This CDR3 is 15 amino acids long. The CDR3 is CAISLGLAGSNEQFF. CDR3 DNA: TGTGCCATCAGTCTCGGACTAGCGGGTAGCAATGAGCAGTTCTTC.

This clonotype was observed a few times. The chain carries TRBV6-1 and TRBJ1-3; TRBD1 aligns across 9 bases. V lost 6 bases and J lost 1; bases outside the gene matches: 1. This CDR3 has 14 amino acids. Germline V gene lookup returns CDR1 MNHNS and CDR2 SASEGT. CDR3 sequence: CASRQGASGNTIYF. DNA for the CDR3: TGTGCCAGCAGACAGGGGGCTTCTGGAAACACCATATATTTT.

Ten or more counts support this clonotype. The J gene is TRBJ2-1, the V gene TRBV11-2; D not certain. Trimming removed 0 bases from V and 9 bases from J, with 9 bases in between. There are 13 residues in the CDR3. Germline loops: CDR1 SGHAT, CDR2 FQNNGV. This CDR3 reads CASSLDRVGEQFF. Here the CDR3 DNA reads TGTGCCAGCAGCTTAGATAGGGTTGGTGAGCAGTTCTTC.

The CDR3 here is CASTLGLRWQFF. In nucleotides, the CDR3 is TGTGCCAGCACTTTGGGACTCAGGTGGCAGTTCTTC. The chain combines TRBV6-1 with TRBJ2-1; D is possibly TRBD2 (6 bases). The CDR3 has 12 amino acids. Looked up from germline, CDR1 is MNHNS and CDR2 is SASEGT. V gave up 7 bases and J gave up 12 bases, with 16 bases separating them.

In this sample, this clonotype turned up many times. This rearrangement joins TRBV29-1 to TRBJ2-7, with D unresolved. From germline, CDR1 is SQVTM and CDR2 ANQGSEA. The ends were cut back, 0 bases at V and 3 bases at J, with 9 bases in the middle. This CDR3 region has 13 residues. The chain's CDR3 is CSVEETGDYEQYF. The CDR3, as DNA: TGCAGCGTTGAAGAAACTGGGGACTACGAGCAGTACTTC.

This clonotype was counted many times. The rearrangement uses TRBV11-1 and TRBJ2-1; TRBD1 aligns across 7 bases. The J segment lost 8 bases and the V segment lost 5 bases, leaving 9 bases of the junction unmatched. The germline V gene encodes CDR1 SGHAT and CDR2 FQDESV (reference sequence). The CDR3 loop spans 14 amino acids. The CDR3 nucleotides read TGTGCCAGCAGCGAGAGGGGACAGTCCGATGAGCAGTTCTTC. As protein: CASSERGQSDEQFF.